The 10 T cell receptor beta chains listed next were all sequenced from one sample in a study of blood T cell repertoires in COVID-19. TCRdb keeps only in-frame clones here, not all; method: immunoSEQ multiplex PCR. The table shows fewer than 250,000 clones, with about 82% occurring only once. Source material: PBMCs or T cells enriched from blood (not recorded which). The receptors originated from a woman in her forties or fifties who had recovered from COVID-19.

The chain carries TRBV5-8 and TRBJ1-1, with D uncertain. Deletions cut 7 bases from V and 6 bases from J, with 25 bases between. Germline V gene lookup returns CDR1 SGHTS and CDR2 YDEGEE. This CDR3 has 16 residues. CDR3 residues: CASGQPTGSFVAEAFF. The CDR3 DNA reads as TGTGCCAGCGGCCAACCTACGGGGAGCTTCGTGGCTGAAGCTTTCTTT. The full variable domain, in which reference TRBV5-8 and TRBJ1-1 provide the parts outside the CDR3, is EAGVTQSPTHLIKTRGQQATLRCSPISGHTSVYWYQQALGLGLQFLLWYDEGEERNRGNFPPRFSGRQFPNYSSELNVNALELEDSALYLCASGQPTGSFVAEAFFGQGTRLTVV.

V gene TRBV18 combines with J gene TRBJ2-3, with D uncertain. The CDR3 totals 14 residues. Trimming removed 0 bases from V and 3 bases from J, with 7 bases in between. CDR1 is KGHSH and CDR2 is LQKENI in the germline V gene. CDR3 sequence: CASSPPSWTDTQYF. CDR3 nucleotide sequence: TGTGCCAGCTCACCACCGAGTTGGACAGATACGCAGTATTTT.

This clone came up once. This sequence joins TRBV5-1 and TRBJ1-1; no definite D call. V gave up 0 bases and J gave up 10 bases, with 13 bases separating them. This CDR3 is 13 amino acids long. Germline CDR1 SGHRS, CDR2 YFSETQ. The CDR3 region is CASSLAGGRGAFF. The CDR3 DNA reads as TGCGCCAGCAGCTTGGCGGGAGGGCGCGGAGCTTTCTTT. The full variable domain, rest sourced from reference TRBV5-1 and TRBJ1-1, is KAGVTQTPRYLIKTRGQQVTLSCSPISGHRSVSWYQQTPGQGLQFLFEYFSETQRNKGNFPGRFSGRQFSNSRSEMNVSTLELGDSALYLCASSLAGGRGAFFGQGTRLTVV.

The chain has TRBV2 and TRBJ2-7; 7 nucleotides match TRBD1. The ends lost 7 bases at V and 3 bases at J; junction bases unmatched: 9. The CDR3 is made up of 14 amino acids. Germline loops: CDR1 SNHLY, CDR2 FYNNEI. DNA of the CDR3: TGTGCCAGCACCGAGGGGGCCCTCGGCTACGAGCAGTACTTC. Encoded protein: CASTEGALGYEQYF.

V usage is TRBV30 and J usage is TRBJ2-7, with D possibly matching TRBD1 (5 bases). The CDR3 sequence is 14 residues long. Germline V lookup: CDR1 GTSNPN, CDR2 SVGIG (reference sequence). V was cut by 1 base and J by 2 bases, with 12 bases left in between. The CDR3 reads CAWSEQGLAYEQYF. In DNA, the CDR3 is TGTGCCTGGAGTGAGCAGGGTCTAGCCTACGAGCAGTACTTC.

The chain uses TRBV5-4 and TRBJ2-7; TRBD1 matches at 8 bases. Germline V lookup: CDR1 SGHNT, CDR2 YYREEE (reference sequence). The CDR3 is 14 residues long. V was clipped by 2 bases and J by 4 bases; unmatched bases: 5. The CDR3 DNA reads as TGTGCCAGCAGCTTCGGGACAGGAGTTTACGAGCAGTACTTC. This translates into CASSFGTGVYEQYF.

The rearrangement links TRBV5-1 to TRBJ2-5; 7 bases map to TRBD1. The CDR3 contains 16 residues. Germline V lookup: CDR1 SGHRS, CDR2 YFSETQ. The ends lost 0 bases at V and 1 base at J; junction bases unmatched: 6. The CDR3 DNA sequence: TGCGCCAGCAGCTTGGGGGGGACAGCACTCCAAGAGACCCAGTACTTC. Its translation is CASSLGGTALQETQYF. The full variable domain, its missing parts supplied by reference TRBV5-1 and TRBJ2-5, is KAGVTQTPRYLIKTRGQQVTLSCSPISGHRSVSWYQQTPGQGLQFLFEYFSETQRNKGNFPGRFSGRQFSNSRSEMNVSTLELGDSALYLCASSLGGTALQETQYFGPGTRLLVL.

This chain connects TRBV7-2 to TRBJ2-1; D is possibly TRBD2 (6 bases). The CDR3 length is 12 residues. Germline V CDR1 and CDR2: SGHTA, FQGNSA. V was trimmed by 2 bases and J by 15 bases, leaving 14 bases between them. The CDR3 spells CASSLWLGLRFF. CDR3 coding DNA: TGTGCCAGCAGCTTATGGTTGGGACTCCGGTTCTTC. The full variable domain, in which reference TRBV7-2 and TRBJ2-1 provide the parts outside the CDR3, is GAGVSQSPSNKVTEKGKDVELRCDPISGHTALYWYRQSLGQGLEFLIYFQGNSAPDKSGLPSDRFSAERTGGSVSTLTIQRTQQEDSAVYLCASSLWLGLRFFGPGTRLTVL.

V gene TRBV28 combines with J gene TRBJ1-5, with 8 bases lining up with TRBD1. CDR3 length equals 18 residues. Germline V gene data show CDR1 as MDHEN and CDR2 as SYDVKM. V was clipped by 2 bases and J by 4 bases; unmatched bases: 13. The CDR3 DNA follows: TGTGCCAGCAGTTTAAACGGATACGGACAGGGCTTAAATCAGCCCCAGCATTTT. It translates to CASSLNGYGQGLNQPQHF.

This chain links TRBV18 with TRBJ2-7; maybe TRBD1 (5 bases). This CDR3 spans 14 amino acids. V lost 1 base and J lost 2, with 9 bases in between. The V gene's germline CDR1 is KGHSH and CDR2 LQKENI. CDR3 sequence: CASSPRTSTYEQYF. DNA for the CDR3: TGTGCCAGCTCACCACGGACATCTACCTACGAGCAGTACTTC.